Listed below are T cell receptor beta chains from one sample, sequenced in a study of response to subunit inactivated influenza vaccine. TCRdb reanalysed the RT-PCR reads using MiXCR and keeps one entry per CDR3 protein. The data contain 250,000 to 350,000 distinct CDR3 sequences, over 20% of them seen just once; the ten biggest clones take up approximately 10%. The sample consisted of PBMCs from blood, taken less than 22 months after vaccination. These receptors came from a man between 50 and 75 years old who received an inactivated influenza vaccine. The CDR3 runs from the conserved cysteine through the conserved F or W. A D gene is named only where the DNA matches it firmly. For some rows the clone size is stated as once, few or many, or as a class when expanded; others skip it.

TGCAGTGCTAGAGTGGGCAGGGCTGGATCACCCCTCCACTTT | CSARVGRAGSPLHF | TRBJ1-6 | few | TRBV20-1 | .
TGTGCCATCAGTGACGGGACAGGGAATCCCTACGAGCAGTACTTC | CAISDGTGNPYEQYF | TRBJ2-7 | . | TRBV10-3 | TRBD1
TGTGCCAGCTCCCCCGACCAGGGAGCTAATGAAAAACTGTTTTTT | CASSPDQGANEKLFF | TRBJ1-4 | many | TRBV18 | .
TGTGCCAGTAGAAGGGAGAGAAACACTGAAGCTTTCTTT | CASRRERNTEAFF | TRBJ1-1 | . | TRBV19 | .
TGCAGCGTCGCCCCTAGGCTCTCTGGAAACACCATATATTTT | CSVAPRLSGNTIYF | TRBJ1-3 | . | TRBV29-1 | .
TGTGCCTGGAGTGCCGACGACAGTCAAGAGACCCAGTACTTC | CAWSADDSQETQYF | TRBJ2-5 | . | TRBV30 | .
TGCGCCAGCAGTTACGGACAGGAAGGAGAGACCCAGTACTTC | CASSYGQEGETQYF | TRBJ2-5 | . | TRBV5-1 | TRBD1
TGTGCCAGCAGTTACTCGCTGGCCTACAATGAGCAGTTCTTC | CASSYSLAYNEQFF | TRBJ2-1 | few | TRBV6-2/TRBV6-3 | .
TGTGCCAGCAGCTTAGCACAGCTTCGCACAGATACGCAGTATTTT | CASSLAQLRTDTQYF | TRBJ2-3 | few | TRBV11-1 | .
TGTGCCAGCAGTGGAGAGAGCTCCTACAATGAGCAGTTCTTC | CASSGESSYNEQFF | TRBJ2-1 | . | TRBV12-3/TRBV12-4 | .
TGTGCCAGCAGCAAAGCCAGGGGGCGATCCTATGGCTACACCTTC | CASSKARGRSYGYTF | TRBJ1-2 | . | TRBV5-6 | TRBD1
TGTGCCAGCAGTCCGCCACGACTAGCGGAGACAGATACGCAGTATTTT | CASSPPRLAETDTQYF | TRBJ2-3 | many | TRBV12-3/TRBV12-4 | TRBD2
TGTGCCATCAGGACTAGCACAGATACGCAGTATTTT | CAIRTSTDTQYF | TRBJ2-3 | few | TRBV10-3 | .
TGCAGCGCATTGACAGGGGGAGGGGAAAAACTGTTTTTT | CSALTGGGEKLFF | TRBJ1-4 | . | TRBV29-1 | TRBD1
TGTGCCAGCATCTCTGGAGGGTTCGACTATGGCTACACCTTC | CASISGGFDYGYTF | TRBJ1-2 | . | TRBV28 | .
TGCGCCAGCAGCTTGCAATCAACTGCGAGAGAGACCCAGTACTTC | CASSLQSTARETQYF | TRBJ2-5 | . | TRBV5-1 | .
TGTGCCAGCAGCTTAAGTCCAGGGGGCGGGACTGAAGCTTTCTTT | CASSLSPGGGTEAFF | TRBJ1-1 | many | TRBV7-9 | TRBD1
TGTGCCAGCAGTTCGACGGACAGGGGTATCTATGGCTACACCTTC | CASSSTDRGIYGYTF | TRBJ1-2 | few | TRBV12-3/TRBV12-4 | TRBD1
TGCAGCGTTGGGGGGACAGGGTCAAATCAGCCCCAGCATTTT | CSVGGTGSNQPQHF | TRBJ1-5 | few | TRBV29-1 | TRBD1
TGTGCCAGCAGTTTTGGACAGTTCACTGAAGCTTTCTTT | CASSFGQFTEAFF | TRBJ1-1 | . | TRBV12-3/TRBV12-4 | .
TGTGCCAGCAGCTTAGCCGGGACTAGCGGGGCCTACAATGAGCAGTTCTTC | CASSLAGTSGAYNEQFF | TRBJ2-1 | . | TRBV11-3 | TRBD2
TGCAGTGCTAGAGATCTCGAGGGCGGGAGTTATACAGATACGCAGTATTTT | CSARDLEGGSYTDTQYF | TRBJ2-3 | . | TRBV20-1 | TRBD2
TGCAGCACTAAGTGGGGTACGAACACTGAAGCTTTCTTT | CSTKWGTNTEAFF | TRBJ1-1 | . | TRBV29-1 | .
TGTGCCAGCAGCTTCTCCAGACTAGCGGGAATCTCCGGGGAGCTGTTTTTT | CASSFSRLAGISGELFF | TRBJ2-2 | . | TRBV7-9 | TRBD2
TGTGCCAGCAGAAAAGGGGGATCCTACGAGCAGTACTTC | CASRKGGSYEQYF | TRBJ2-7 | few | TRBV6-1 | .
TGCAGCGTTGATCCACAGGTCAATGGCTACACCTTC | CSVDPQVNGYTF | TRBJ1-2 | . | TRBV29-1 | .
TGCGCCAGCAGCCTCGTAGGGGACAACTATGGCTACACCTTC | CASSLVGDNYGYTF | TRBJ1-2 | . | TRBV5-1 | .
TGTGCCAGCAGTTTAGCTCGTACCCCGCGTGTATCTAATGAAAAACTGTTTTTT | CASSLARTPRVSNEKLFF | TRBJ1-4 | many | TRBV12-3/TRBV12-4 | .
TGTGCCAGCAGCGGGGGAACATCCAGGGGCAATCAGCCCCAGCATTTT | CASSGGTSRGNQPQHF | TRBJ1-5 | . | TRBV6-1 | .
TGTGCCAGTAGTGAGGGACAGGGGGCAAATCAGCCCCAGCATTTT | CASSEGQGANQPQHF | TRBJ1-5 | . | TRBV19 | TRBD1
TGTGCCAGCAGTTTAAGTAGTTCGGTAGATCAGCCCCAGCATTTT | CASSLSSSVDQPQHF | TRBJ1-5 | few | TRBV28 | .
TGCGCCAGCAGCCAAGAGGTCCGGGCAGGGACCCAGTACTTC | CASSQEVRAGTQYF | TRBJ2-5 | few | TRBV4-1 | .
TGTGCCAGCAGCTATTACGGACTAGCGGGAGTTGAGGAGCAGTACTTC | CASSYYGLAGVEEQYF | TRBJ2-7 | few | TRBV3-1 | TRBD2